Presented here are 24 T cell receptor beta chains from one specimen sequenced in a study of T cell responses to AZD1222 COVID-19 vaccine. Sequencing was performed with immunoSEQ multiplex PCR; in TCRdb, only in-frame clones are kept and a portion is missing. The sample holds 80,000 to 100,000 clones, 88% seen once. This specimen was peripheral blood, taken on day 0 of AZD1222 vaccination. These receptors all stem from an adult in good health.

This chain joins TRBV7-9 and TRBJ1-4; D may be TRBD1 (6 bases). V shed 3 bases and J shed 6 bases, with 11 bases lying between them. Germline V gene lookup returns CDR1 SEHNR and CDR2 FQNEAQ (reference sequence). This CDR3 has 14 residues. Here the CDR3 reads CASSLVAGDEKLFF. In DNA form, the CDR3 reads TGTGCCAGCAGCTTGGTGGCAGGGGATGAAAAACTGTTTTTT.

This chain links TRBV18 with TRBJ2-3; 7 bases agree with TRBD2. This CDR3 is 18 amino acids long. Losses at the gene ends were 1 base for V and 0 bases for J; bases not matched to a gene: 10. CDR1 KGHSH and CDR2 LQKENI come from the germline V gene. Here the CDR3 reads CASSPRGSSGTSTDTQYF. The CDR3 nucleotides read TGTGCCAGCTCACCACGGGGTTCTAGCGGAACTAGCACAGATACGCAGTATTTT. Full variable domain (rest looked up from reference TRBV18 and TRBJ2-3): NAGVMQNPRHLVRRRGQEARLRCSPMKGHSHVYWYRQLPEEGLKFMVYLQKENIIDESGMPKERFSAEFPKEGPSILRIQQVVRGDSAAYFCASSPRGSSGTSTDTQYFGPGTRLTVL.

This clone has just one count. V usage is TRBV5-1 and J usage is TRBJ1-1, with TRBD1 as a possible D gene (6 bases). Germline lookup yields CDR1 SGHRS and CDR2 YFSETQ. V was trimmed by 1 base and J by 4 bases, leaving 8 bases between them. CDR3 length: 13 residues. In DNA, the CDR3 is TGCGCCAGCAGCTTGTCAGGGGCCACTGAAGCTTTCTTT. This encodes CASSLSGATEAFF.

The rearrangement links TRBV21-1 to TRBJ1-2; the D call of TRBD1 is as the table states it, not checked on the DNA. TRBV21-1 is a pseudogene segment. The CDR3 runs 13 residues. The CDR3 spells CASRDRKNYGYTF. Here the CDR3 DNA reads TGTGCCAGCAGGGACAGGAAAAACTATGGCTACACCTTC.

V is TRBV10-3 and J is TRBJ2-1, with TRBD2 matching over 13 bases. V lost 0 bases to trimming and J lost 7 bases; unmatched junction nucleotides: 0. From germline, CDR1 is ENHRY and CDR2 SYGVKD. CDR3 length: 15 residues. The CDR3 reads CAISESTSGRNEQFF. As DNA, the CDR3 is TGTGCCATCAGTGAGTCGACTAGCGGGAGGAATGAGCAGTTCTTC.

The CDR3 spells CASSGDPGVITEAFF. As DNA, the CDR3 is TGTGCCAGTAGTGGGGACCCGGGGGTAATTACTGAAGCTTTCTTT. The gene calls are TRBV19 and TRBJ1-1, with D possibly TRBD1 on 5 matching bases. The CDR3 contains 15 residues. The V end was cut by 5 bases, the J end by 5 bases, with 18 bases between. The germline gives CDR1 LNHDA, CDR2 SQIVND (reference sequence).

The chain uses TRBV4-3 and TRBJ2-3, with D perhaps matching TRBD2 (6 bases). Trimming cost V 0 bases and J 1 base, with 14 bases left between them. The germline V gene has CDR1 LGHNA and CDR2 YSLEER. This CDR3 has 17 amino acids. CDR3 loop: CASSQDRGRERTDTQYF. Here the CDR3 DNA reads TGCGCCAGCAGCCAAGATCGTGGGCGGGAACGCACAGATACGCAGTATTTT.

A remark on this clone: Other DNA sequences in the sample encode the same CDR3. V and J are TRBV29-1 and TRBJ2-7, with 10 bases aligning to TRBD1. Germline CDR1 SQVTM, CDR2 ANQGSEA. Trimming took 6 bases from V and 3 from J; bases not matched to a gene: 5. This CDR3 is 13 amino acids long. CDR3 protein: CSVDGQGDYEQYF. The CDR3 region has the DNA TGCAGCGTGGACGGACAGGGGGACTACGAGCAGTACTTC.

This rearrangement joins TRBV14 to TRBJ1-1; D is unresolved. The CDR3 is 14 residues long. CDR1 SGHDN and CDR2 FVKESK come from the germline V gene. V gave up 0 bases and J gave up 2 bases, with 7 bases separating them. The CDR3 is CASSQDSGNTEAFF. CDR3 DNA: TGTGCCAGCAGCCAAGATTCAGGAAACACTGAAGCTTTCTTT.

The chain couples TRBV12-5 to TRBJ1-1; tentative D call: TRBD1 (5 bases). Trimming shortened V by 6 bases and J by 8 bases, and 13 bases separated the two germline ends. CDR1 LGHNT and CDR2 FRNRAP come from the germline V gene. This CDR3 contains 12 residues. CDR3 sequence reads: CASGAGGGEAFF. CDR3 sequence (DNA): TGTGCTAGTGGCGCCGGGGGGGGAGAAGCTTTCTTT.

This chain links TRBV28 with TRBJ1-1, with D maybe TRBD1 (6 bases). V lost 2 bases, J lost 8 bases, and 15 bases lay in between. Germline loops: CDR1 MDHEN, CDR2 SYDVKM. CDR3 length: 14 residues. CDR3 sequence (DNA): TGTGCCAGCAGTTTAGGGGGGCCCGGCACCGAAGCTTTCTTT. Translated: CASSLGGPGTEAFF.

The V call is TRBV19, the J call TRBJ1-5, with D maybe TRBD1 (5 bases). There are 16 residues in the CDR3. The germline CDR1 and CDR2 sequences are LNHDA and SQIVND (reference sequence). V lost 5 bases, J lost 0 bases, and 14 bases lay in between. The CDR3 is CASSPGRRNSNQPQHF. CDR3 nucleotide sequence: TGTGCCAGTAGTCCGGGACGGAGAAATAGCAATCAGCCCCAGCATTTT.

The count of this clone is one. The chain couples TRBV7-2 to TRBJ2-1, with 10 positions matching TRBD2. V gave up 7 bases and J gave up 7 bases; unmatched junction bases: 7. The CDR3 loop spans 14 amino acids. Germline V gene sequence: CDR1 SGHTA, CDR2 FQGNSA. CDR3 loop: CASTLAGVGNEQFF. The DNA for the CDR3 is TGTGCCAGCACCCTAGCGGGAGTTGGGAATGAGCAGTTCTTC. Full variable domain (remainder filled in from reference TRBV7-2 and TRBJ2-1): GAGVSQSPSNKVTEKGKDVELRCDPISGHTALYWYRQSLGQGLEFLIYFQGNSAPDKSGLPSDRFSAERTGGSVSTLTIQRTQQEDSAVYLCASTLAGVGNEQFFGPGTRLTVL.

This CDR3 reads CASSGPGSTGELFF. CDR3 bases: TGTGCCAGCAGTGGGCCAGGCAGCACCGGGGAGCTGTTTTTT. The V call is TRBV2, the J call TRBJ2-2; D gene unclear. Trimming took off 4 bases at V and 4 bases at J, with 10 bases between the two ends. Germline CDR1 SNHLY, CDR2 FYNNEI. The CDR3 runs 14 residues. Full variable domain (remainder filled in from reference TRBV2 and TRBJ2-2): EPEVTQTPSHQVTQMGQEVILRCVPISNHLYFYWYRQILGQKVEFLVSFYNNEISEKSEIFDDQFSVERPDGSNFTLKIRSTKLEDSAMYFCASSGPGSTGELFFGEGSRLTVL.

This chain links TRBV6-5 with TRBJ1-6, with TRBD1 matching over 8 bases. The CDR3 sequence is 15 residues long. The trim removed 5 bases at V and 6 bases at J, leaving 6 bases unmatched. In germline, CDR1 is MNHEY, CDR2 SVGAGI. The CDR3 DNA reads TGTGCCAGCAGTCATGGGGGACAGGTTAATTCACCCCTCCACTTT. Encoded protein: CASSHGGQVNSPLHF.

In this sample, this clone turned up once. This chain links TRBV28 with TRBJ2-2; TRBD2 aligns across 14 bases. Per the germline V gene, CDR1 is MDHEN and CDR2 is SYDVKM. This CDR3 spans 18 amino acids. V was clipped by 7 bases and J by 1 base; unmatched bases: 8. CDR3 sequence (DNA): TGTGCCAGCAATAAGGGACTAGCGGGAGCCAAGAACACCGGGGAGCTGTTTTTT. As protein: CASNKGLAGAKNTGELFF.

V usage is TRBV28 and J usage is TRBJ2-7; 7 positions agree with TRBD2. The V and J ends lost 2 bases and 3 bases, in that order; junction bases with no gene match: 7. The CDR3 loop spans 15 amino acids. CDR1 and CDR2 from the germline V gene are MDHEN and SYDVKM. Written as DNA, the CDR3 is TGTGCCAGCAGTTTAACGTTTGCGGGAGTCTACGAGCAGTACTTC. Translation gives CASSLTFAGVYEQYF.

The chain employs TRBV9 and TRBJ2-6; D remains ambiguous. CDR3 length equals 18 residues. Per the germline V gene, CDR1 is SGDLS and CDR2 is YYNGEE. Trimming took off 4 bases at V and 0 bases at J, with 17 bases between the two ends. CDR3 sequence: CASSTPMFSRSGANVLTF. CDR3 in DNA: TGTGCCAGCAGCACCCCGATGTTTTCCCGCTCTGGGGCCAACGTCCTGACTTTC. Combining the CDR3 with reference TRBV9 and TRBJ2-6 gives the whole variable domain DSGVTQTPKHLITATGQRVTLRCSPRSGDLSVYWYQQSLDQGLQFLIQYYNGEERAKGNILERFSAQQFPDLHSELNLSSLELGDSALYFCASSTPMFSRSGANVLTFGAGSRLTVL.

The J gene is TRBJ2-7, the V gene TRBV5-1; no definite D call. The V gene lost 2 bases and the J gene lost 3 bases, with 9 bases spanning the gap. The CDR3 is made up of 13 amino acids. From germline, CDR1 is SGHRS and CDR2 YFSETQ. CDR3 sequence (DNA): TGCGCCAGCAGCTTAGGCGACGGCTACGAGCAGTACTTC. Its translation is CASSLGDGYEQYF.

The chain employs TRBV28 and TRBJ1-1; no clear D gene. The CDR3 runs 16 residues. The germline CDR1 and CDR2 sequences are MDHEN and SYDVKM. Trimming took 4 bases from V and 4 from J, leaving 19 bases between them. The chain's CDR3 is CASSSQRPSKGTEAFF. The DNA for the CDR3 is TGTGCCAGCAGTTCCCAGAGACCCTCAAAAGGCACTGAAGCTTTCTTT.

The chain uses TRBV28 and TRBJ1-4, with D hard to call. The V end was cut by 1 base, the J end by 10 bases, with 4 bases between. The length of the CDR3 is 11 residues. From germline, CDR1 is MDHEN and CDR2 SYDVKM. The CDR3, as DNA: TGTGCCAGCAGTTTATCCAGAAAACTGTTTTTT. Translating gives CASSLSRKLFF.

The chain carries TRBV6-5 and TRBJ2-7; D ambiguous. Germline-derived CDR1 and CDR2 are MNHEY and SVGAGI. The CDR3 consists of 15 residues. V lost 0 bases and J lost 2, with 11 bases in between. The CDR3: CASSYSGLGTYEQYF. The CDR3 coding sequence is TGTGCCAGCAGTTACTCAGGGCTGGGAACCTACGAGCAGTACTTC.

V gene TRBV12-3 or TRBV12-4 combines with J gene TRBJ2-7; TRBD2 is a possible D gene (6 bases). V lost 5 bases and J lost 4, with 12 bases in between. The CDR3 runs 13 residues. The CDR3 DNA reads as TGTGCCAGCAGTCGAAGTGGGACTTACGAGCAGTACTTC. Translation gives CASSRSGTYEQYF.

V is TRBV27 and J is TRBJ1-1; TRBD1 aligns across 9 bases. This CDR3 has 14 residues. Trimming removed 5 bases from V and 3 bases from J; junction bases left unmatched: 4. Germline V gene data show CDR1 as MNHEY and CDR2 as SMNVEV (reference sequence). The DNA for the CDR3 is TGTGCCAGCAGTAGGGACAGGGCGGACACTGAAGCTTTCTTT. Amino acid sequence: CASSRDRADTEAFF.